The clone carrying this T cell receptor beta chain was observed a handful of times. Its antigen is not identified. This clone may be a read error of a much larger clone one base away. Distinct nucleotide sequences in the sample also encode this CDR3. From the PCR reads, TCRdb re-called clones with MiXCR. The table includes approximately 15,000 clones, approximately 12% detected once. Thyroid surgery was preceded by no treatment in any patient. This entry belongs to a study of metastatic and nonmetastatic thyroid tumors. Study as a whole: Malignant thyroid and benign thyroid patients provided blood and tumor or nodule tissue whose repertoires were compared. Study results and caveats: Malignant thyroid tumors reportedly had TCR beta diversity that was significantly higher than in benign nodules, in blood and tumor.

Germline V CDR1 and CDR2: SEHNR, FQNEAQ (reference sequence). This CDR3 is built from 12 residues. The chain has TRBV7-9 and TRBJ1-4, with D possibly matching TRBD1 (6 bases). Sample: blood. The TCR originated in a female donor with papillary thyroid cancer or a benign thyroid nodule (not recorded which). Some clones in this sample may be carry-over from other donors' samples. CDR3 DNA sequence: TGTGCCAGCAGCTCACAGGGAGAAAAGCTGTTTTTT. Its translation is CASSSQGEKLFF.